The clone carrying this TCR beta chain has more than one count but fewer than ten. V shed 0 bases, J shed 5 bases, and the junction held 10 bases outside the gene matches. Germline CDR1 reads SGHRS; CDR2 reads YFSETQ. The CDR3 contains 17 residues. The data were taken from a study of beta chain features in type 1 diabetes. Expressed TCRB transcripts were sequenced because the entire RNA isolate underwent reverse transcription. Only in-frame clones appear in the TCRdb table, and some are missing; sequencing was by immunoSEQ multiplex PCR. The table shows some 150,000 clones, with 9% to 10% occurring only once.

The receptor was isolated from a woman aged 40 to 50 in good health. The sequenced sample consisted of central memory CD4+ T cells from blood. The rearrangement links TRBV5-1 to TRBJ2-3, with 9 bases identical to TRBD2. The CDR3 sequence: CASSLVPSGVAGDTQYF. The CDR3 DNA sequence: TGCGCCAGCAGCTTGGTGCCTAGCGGGGTAGCTGGAGATACGCAGTATTTT.